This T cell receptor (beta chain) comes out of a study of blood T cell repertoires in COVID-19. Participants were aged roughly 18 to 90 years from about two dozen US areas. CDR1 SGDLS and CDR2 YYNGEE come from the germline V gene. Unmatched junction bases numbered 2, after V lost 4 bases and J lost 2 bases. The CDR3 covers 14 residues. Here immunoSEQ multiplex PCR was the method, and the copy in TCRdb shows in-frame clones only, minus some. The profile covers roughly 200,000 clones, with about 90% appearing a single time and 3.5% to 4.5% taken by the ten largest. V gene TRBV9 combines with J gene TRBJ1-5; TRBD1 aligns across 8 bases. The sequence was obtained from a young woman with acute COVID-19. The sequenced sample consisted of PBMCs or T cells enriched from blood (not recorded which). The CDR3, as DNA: TGTGCCAGCAGCCCGACAGGGGGCAATCAGCCCCAGCATTTT. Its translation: CASSPTGGNQPQHF.